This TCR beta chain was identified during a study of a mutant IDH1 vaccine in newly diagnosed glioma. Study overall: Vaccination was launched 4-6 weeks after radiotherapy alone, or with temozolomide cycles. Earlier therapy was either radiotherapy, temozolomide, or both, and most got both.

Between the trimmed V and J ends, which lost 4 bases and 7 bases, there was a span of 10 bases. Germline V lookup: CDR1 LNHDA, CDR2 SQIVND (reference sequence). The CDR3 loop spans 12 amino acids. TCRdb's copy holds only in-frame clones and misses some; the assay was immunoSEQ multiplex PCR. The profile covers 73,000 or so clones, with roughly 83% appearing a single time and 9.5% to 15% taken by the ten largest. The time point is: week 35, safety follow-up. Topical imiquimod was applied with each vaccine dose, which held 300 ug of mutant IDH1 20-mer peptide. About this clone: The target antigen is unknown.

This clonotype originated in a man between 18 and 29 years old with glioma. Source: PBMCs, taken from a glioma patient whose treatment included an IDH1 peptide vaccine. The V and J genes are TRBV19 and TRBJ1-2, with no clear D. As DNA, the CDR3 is TGTGCCAGTAGTACTCGTTCCCTTGGCTACACCTTC. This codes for CASSTRSLGYTF.